This entry concerns a single TCR beta chain. Its antigen is unknown. No base qualities exist here, and no much larger clone lies one base off it. The CDR3 regions of human TCRbeta chains were subjected to immunosequencing. Turning to the authors' computational methods: Repertoire TCRs were checked for matches against a reference library of SARS-CoV-2-specific TCRs that had been generated using the MIRA antigen-specificity platform. Breadth was defined as the fraction of unique TCRs that were SARS-CoV-2-associated, and depth was defined as the fraction of total T cells that were SARS-CoV-2-associated. Using the MIRA data, each spike-specific TCR was assigned both to the spike region to which the TCR was reactive and to a CD4 or CD8 class. Log10-transformed breadth and depth values were compared by one-way ANOVA with Sidak's multiple comparisons tests. In TCRdb, the immuneACCESS table is reduced to in-frame sequences with V and J assigned. These tables do not hold every clone; where another copy was compared, an unresolved V gene accounts for under half, and the others remain unexplained. V, J and clone size reflect that table, while D and trimming were determined from the DNA. This sample lists around 120,000 clones; 92% were detected once. The top ten clonotypes cover about 8% of the sample.

The sample's time point, from its label and the paper: about 28 days (+/-7) after the second vaccine dose. Because spike-specific TCR depth and breadth did not differ between the two schedules, AZD1222 recipients who got a second dose at roughly 4 weeks were pooled with those who got a second dose at roughly 12 weeks. The vaccinee samples were drawn from two UK trials, COV001 and COV002, one of which was a single-blind randomized controlled phase 2/3 trial testing AZD1222 (ChAdOx1 nCoV-19) in healthy adults. For TCRbeta chain sequencing, PBMC samples were collected from trial participants at day 0 and at day 28 after the second dose. These data belong to a study of T cell responses to AZD1222 COVID-19 vaccine (dated by TCRdb to about 2021). Background on the whole study: TCR sequencing was performed for roughly 250 trial participants, of whom some 200 were given two doses of AZD1222 and 26 were given two doses of MenACWY control vaccine. Trial participants were enrolled by age into 18-55, 56-69 and 70-plus year subgroups, with around 140, 26 and 57 TCR-sequenced participants respectively. Results and caveats for the whole study, not just this receptor: Because no samples from the day 14 peak response were available, repertoires could be characterized only after the peak T cell response. After two AZD1222 doses, spike-specific TCR breadth and depth were significantly higher than at day 0 and than in MenACWY recipients. Reportedly, close to half of the unique spike-specific TCRs recognized epitopes lying outside the regions that are mutated in the B.1.351 and B.1.1.7 variants. Participants were mostly white British and included more females than males, and it was suggested by the authors that clonal diversity may have been underestimated. The 56-69-year group was small, and its depth increase did not reach significance, likely because of low power. Only five or six AZD1222 recipients were SARS-CoV-2 seropositive at baseline, limiting conclusions about previously exposed vaccinees. Vaccine-associated CD4 TCRs spanned the whole spike protein, with dominant responses in regions 160-218 and 743-854.

The germline V gene (reference sequence) provides CDR1 LNHDA and CDR2 SQIVND. Counted from cysteine to phenylalanine, this CDR3 has 11 amino acids. Solely the CDR3 DNA is kept, with 33 bases framed from the first base. Trimming costs V 9 bases and J 4 bases, and their ends lie 9 bases apart. Material: peripheral blood, obtained 28 days after the second AZD1222 dose. The clonotype comes from an adult who received the AZD1222 COVID-19 vaccine. The chain uses TRBV19 and TRBJ1-1, with no reliable assignment of the D segment. The DNA reads TGTGCCAGAACACGAGCCACTGAAGCTTTCTTT. Translated, it reads CARTRATEAFF.